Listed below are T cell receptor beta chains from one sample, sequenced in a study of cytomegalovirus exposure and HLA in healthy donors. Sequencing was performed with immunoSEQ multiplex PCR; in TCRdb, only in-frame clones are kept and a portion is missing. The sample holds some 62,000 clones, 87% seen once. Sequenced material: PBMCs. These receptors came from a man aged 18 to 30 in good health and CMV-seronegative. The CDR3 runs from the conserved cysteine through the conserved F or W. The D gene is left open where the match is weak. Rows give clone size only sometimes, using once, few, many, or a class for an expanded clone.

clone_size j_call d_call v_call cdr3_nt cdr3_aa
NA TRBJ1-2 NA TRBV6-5 TGTGCCAGCAGTTACGGGGTAGACAGGAACTATGGCTACACCTTC CASSYGVDRNYGYTF
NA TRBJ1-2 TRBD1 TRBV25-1 TGTGCCAGCGCCGACAGGGGACCCGCTAACTATGGCTACACCTTC CASADRGPANYGYTF
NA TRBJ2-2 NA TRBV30 TGTGCCTGGAGTGTAGGGGGCACCGGGGAGCTGTTTTTT CAWSVGGTGELFF
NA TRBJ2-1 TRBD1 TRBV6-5 TGTGCCAGCAACCTACAGGGGCGGGATGAGCAGTTCTTC CASNLQGRDEQFF
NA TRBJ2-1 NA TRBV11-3 TGTGCCAGCAGCTTAGAGCGAACCTACAATGAGCAGTTCTTC CASSLERTYNEQFF
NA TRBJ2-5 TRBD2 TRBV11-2 TGTGCCAGCAGCTTTGCCGGTACTAGCGGGGGGGCGCGCCAAGAGACCCAGTACTTC CASSFAGTSGGARQETQYF
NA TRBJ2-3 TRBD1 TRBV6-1 TGTGCCAGCAGTGAAGGACAGGGGGCAGATACGCAGTATTTT CASSEGQGADTQYF
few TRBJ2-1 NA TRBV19 TGTGCCAGTAGTATAGAGGGACACATCTACAATGAGCAGTTCTTC CASSIEGHIYNEQFF
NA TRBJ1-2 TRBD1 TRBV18 TGTGCCAGCTCGCCCGGGACAGGGGATCAATATGGCTACACCTTC CASSPGTGDQYGYTF
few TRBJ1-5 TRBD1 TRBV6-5 TGTGCCAGCAGTCCTGACAGGGCAATTTCGCCCCAGCATTTT CASSPDRAISPQHF
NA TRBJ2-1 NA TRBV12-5 TGTGCTAGTGACCAACGGGGAGGCGATGAGCAGTTCTTC CASDQRGGDEQFF
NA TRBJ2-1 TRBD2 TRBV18 TGTGCCAGCTCACCTAGCCGACTAGCGGGGGGGAATGAGCAGTTCTTC CASSPSRLAGGNEQFF
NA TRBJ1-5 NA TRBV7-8 TGTGCCAGCAGGCGGGACCGAGGTAGCAATCAGCCCCAGCATTTT CASRRDRGSNQPQHF
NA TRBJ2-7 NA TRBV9 TGTGCCAGCAGCCCTCCTGGGGGGTACACCTACGAGCAGTACTTC CASSPPGGYTYEQYF
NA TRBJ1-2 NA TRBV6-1 TGTGCCAGCAGTGAAGGAGCCGCTAACTATGGCTACACCTTC CASSEGAANYGYTF
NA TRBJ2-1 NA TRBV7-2 TGTGCCAGCAGCTTAGGGTGGAGTCGGCGCTACAATGAGCAGTTCTTC CASSLGWSRRYNEQFF
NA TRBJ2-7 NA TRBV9 TGTGCCAGCAGTCCTCTCTACGAGCAGTACTTC CASSPLYEQYF
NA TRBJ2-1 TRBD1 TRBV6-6 TGTGCCAGCAATCAACGGACAGGGGGGGTAGGTGAGCAGTTCTTC CASNQRTGGVGEQFF
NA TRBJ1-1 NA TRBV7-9 TGTGCCAGCAGCTCCCTAGCTTTCTTT CASSSLAFF
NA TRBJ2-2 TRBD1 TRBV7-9 TGTGCCAGCAGCCCCGGACAGGGCGCCGGGGAGCTGTTTTTT CASSPGQGAGELFF
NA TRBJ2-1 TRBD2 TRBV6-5 TGTGCCGCGAGCCCTCAGGCGGGGGGGAATGAGCAGTTCTTC CAASPQAGGNEQFF
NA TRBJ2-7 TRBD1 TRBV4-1 TGCGCCAGCAGCCTCAATTCCCAGGGACAGGGGAGCTCCTACGAGCAGTACTTC CASSLNSQGQGSSYEQYF
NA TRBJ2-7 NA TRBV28 TGTGCCAGCAGTCAGTCCTACGAGCAGTACTTC CASSQSYEQYF
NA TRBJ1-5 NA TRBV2 TGTGCCAGCAGTCCACAGAATAGCAATCAGCCCCAGCATTTT CASSPQNSNQPQHF